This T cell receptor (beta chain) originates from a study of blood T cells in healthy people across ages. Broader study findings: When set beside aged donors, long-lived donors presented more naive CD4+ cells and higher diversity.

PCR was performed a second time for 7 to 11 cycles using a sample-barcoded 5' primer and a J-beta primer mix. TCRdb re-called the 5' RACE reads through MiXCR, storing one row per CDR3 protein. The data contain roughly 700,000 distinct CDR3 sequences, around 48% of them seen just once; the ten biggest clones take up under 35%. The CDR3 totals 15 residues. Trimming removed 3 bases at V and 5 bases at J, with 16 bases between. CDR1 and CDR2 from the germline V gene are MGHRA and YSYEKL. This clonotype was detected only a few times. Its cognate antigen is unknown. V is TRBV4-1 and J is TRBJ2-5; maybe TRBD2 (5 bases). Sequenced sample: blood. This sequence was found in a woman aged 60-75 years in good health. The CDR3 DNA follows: TGCGCCAGCAGCCAGCCCCGGGGATACGACGAGACCCAGTACTTC. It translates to CASSQPRGYDETQYF.